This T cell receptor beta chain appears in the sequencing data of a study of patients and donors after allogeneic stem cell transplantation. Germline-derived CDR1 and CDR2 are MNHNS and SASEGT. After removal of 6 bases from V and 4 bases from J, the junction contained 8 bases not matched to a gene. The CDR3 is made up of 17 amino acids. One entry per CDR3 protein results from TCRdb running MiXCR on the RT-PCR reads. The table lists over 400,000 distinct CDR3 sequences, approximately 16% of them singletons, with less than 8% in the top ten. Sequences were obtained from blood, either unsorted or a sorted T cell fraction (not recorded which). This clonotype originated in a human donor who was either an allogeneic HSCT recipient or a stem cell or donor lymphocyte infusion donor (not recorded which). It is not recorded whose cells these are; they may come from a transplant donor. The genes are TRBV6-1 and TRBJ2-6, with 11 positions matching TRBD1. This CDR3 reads CASSTDRGLGGANVLTF. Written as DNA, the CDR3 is TGTGCCAGCAGCACGGACAGGGGGCTAGGAGGGGCCAACGTCCTGACTTTC.